What follows are 4 T cell receptor beta chains derived from one specimen sequenced in a study of blood T cell repertoires in COVID-19. The method was immunoSEQ multiplex PCR; TCRdb's version includes in-frame clones alone and lacks a portion of them. The profile shows roughly 250,000 clones, 85% to 90% of them singletons. The sample was peripheral blood. These receptors originate from a man aged 25 to 40 with acute or convalescent COVID-19.

The chain recombines TRBV19 with TRBJ2-5; D may be TRBD2 (5 bases). Germline V gene sequence: CDR1 LNHDA, CDR2 SQIVND (reference sequence). V was clipped by 0 bases and J by 5 bases, with 16 bases between them. This CDR3 spans 16 amino acids. The CDR3 loop is CASSIDFQRDRETQYF. CDR3 bases: TGTGCCAGTAGTATAGACTTTCAGAGGGATCGGGAGACCCAGTACTTC.

V usage is TRBV19 and J usage is TRBJ2-5, with 8 bases aligning to TRBD2. Trimming removed 8 bases from V and 4 bases from J; junction bases left unmatched: 9. CDR3 size: 14 residues. CDR1 and CDR2 from the germline V gene are LNHDA and SQIVND (reference sequence). DNA for the CDR3: TGTGCCAGTCGCCGGGGGGGGCAGGGAGAGACCCAGTACTTC. Its translation: CASRRGGQGETQYF.

The rearrangement links TRBV28 to TRBJ2-5; TRBD1 agrees at 7 bases. Germline CDR1 reads MDHEN; CDR2 reads SYDVKM. The J segment lost 4 bases and the V segment lost 6 bases, leaving 8 bases of the junction unmatched. The CDR3 consists of 14 residues. The DNA for the CDR3 is TGTGCCAGCAGCTTCACAGGGGTAAGAGAGACCCAGTACTTC. Translation gives CASSFTGVRETQYF.

CDR3 sequence reads: CASMSLQPQHF. CDR3 coding DNA: TGTGCCAGCATGTCCCTACAGCCCCAGCATTTT. J is TRBJ1-5 and V is TRBV6-5; D gene uncertain. V lost 7 bases, J lost 7 bases, and 8 bases lay in between. The CDR3 totals 11 residues. CDR1 and CDR2 from the germline V gene are MNHEY and SVGAGI.